Described below is a single TCR beta chain sequence and its context. This sample stems from a study of blood T cell repertoires in COVID-19. As for the study in general: Samples of COVID-19 (acute and convalescent) were obtained from the United States, Italy and Spain.

Generated by immunoSEQ multiplex PCR, the TCRdb table keeps only in-frame clones and is missing some. The sample lists 140,000 to 150,000 clones, 87% occurring once. The CDR3 is 13 amino acids. Trimming took 8 bases from V and 1 from J, leaving 8 bases between them. CDR1 and CDR2 (germline): SGHAT, FQNNGV. This TCR was recovered from an elderly man with acute or convalescent COVID-19. Sequenced material: peripheral blood. V usage is TRBV11-2 and J usage is TRBJ2-2; D is perhaps TRBD1 (6 bases). This chain's CDR3 is CASRDKNTGELFF. The DNA for the CDR3 is TGTGCCAGCCGGGACAAGAACACCGGGGAGCTGTTTTTT. Full variable domain (remainder filled in from reference TRBV11-2 and TRBJ2-2): EAGVAQSPRYKIIEKRQSVAFWCNPISGHATLYWYQQILGQGPKLLIQFQNNGVVDDSQLPKDRFSAERLKGVDSTLKIQPAKLEDSAVYLCASRDKNTGELFFGEGSRLTVL.